The source of this T cell receptor (beta chain) is a study of blood T cell repertoires in COVID-19. Study information: In each case, the material was cDNA or gDNA derived from T cells, B-cell-depleted T cells, or PBMCs.

As handled by the study authors: Nucleated cell counts were estimated from reference gene primer amplification. The method was immunoSEQ multiplex PCR; TCRdb's version includes in-frame clones alone and lacks a portion of them. D and trimming come from the DNA, and the V and J calls and clone size come from that table. The sample consists of roughly 150,000 clones, approximately 91% of them appearing once. Germline V gene data show CDR1 as LNHDA and CDR2 as SQIVND (reference sequence). The CDR3 is made up of 15 amino acids. Trimming took 6 bases from V and 6 from J; bases not matched to a gene: 10. The chain combines TRBV19 with TRBJ1-2; 10 nucleotides align to TRBD1. This TCR came from a man between 18 and 35 years old with COVID-19, enrolled during active disease. Sequencing was done on a sample of peripheral blood. This chain's CDR3 is CASRTRTGGTHGYTF. The CDR3 DNA sequence: TGTGCCAGTAGGACTCGGACAGGGGGTACCCATGGCTACACCTTC.